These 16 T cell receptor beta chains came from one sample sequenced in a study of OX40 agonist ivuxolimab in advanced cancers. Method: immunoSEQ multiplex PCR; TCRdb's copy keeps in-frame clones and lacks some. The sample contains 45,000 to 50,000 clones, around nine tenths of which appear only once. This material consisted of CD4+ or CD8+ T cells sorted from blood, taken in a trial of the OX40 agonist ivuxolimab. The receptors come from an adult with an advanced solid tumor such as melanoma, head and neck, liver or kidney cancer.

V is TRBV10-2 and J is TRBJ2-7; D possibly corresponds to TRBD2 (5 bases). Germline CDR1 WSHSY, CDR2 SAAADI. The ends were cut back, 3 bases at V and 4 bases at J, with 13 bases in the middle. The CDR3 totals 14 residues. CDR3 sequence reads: CASSEGLPPYEQYF. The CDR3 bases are TGCGCCAGCAGTGAAGGACTCCCCCCGTACGAGCAGTACTTC.

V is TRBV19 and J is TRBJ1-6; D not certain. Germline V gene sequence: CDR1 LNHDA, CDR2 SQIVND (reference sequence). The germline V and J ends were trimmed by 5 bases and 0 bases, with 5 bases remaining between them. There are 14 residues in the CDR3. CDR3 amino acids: CASSALSYNSPLHF. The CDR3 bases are TGTGCCAGTAGTGCCCTCTCCTATAATTCACCCCTCCACTTT.

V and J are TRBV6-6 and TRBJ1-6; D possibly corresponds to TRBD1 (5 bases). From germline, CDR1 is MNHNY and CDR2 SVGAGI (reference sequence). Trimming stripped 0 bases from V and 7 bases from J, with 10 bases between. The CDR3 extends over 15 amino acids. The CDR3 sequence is CASSYSGGDNSPLHF. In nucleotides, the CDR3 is TGTGCCAGCAGTTACTCAGGTGGGGACAATTCACCCCTCCACTTT.

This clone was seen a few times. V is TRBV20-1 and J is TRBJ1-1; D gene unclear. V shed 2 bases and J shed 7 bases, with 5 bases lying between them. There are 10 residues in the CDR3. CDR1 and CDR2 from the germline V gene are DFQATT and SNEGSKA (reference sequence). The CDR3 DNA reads TGCAGTGCTAGATCCAGTGAAGCTTTCTTT. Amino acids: CSARSSEAFF.

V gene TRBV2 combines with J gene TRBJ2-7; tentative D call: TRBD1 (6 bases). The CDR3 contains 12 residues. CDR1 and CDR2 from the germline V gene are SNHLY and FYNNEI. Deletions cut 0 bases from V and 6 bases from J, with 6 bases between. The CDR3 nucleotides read TGTGCCAGCAGTGAAGCAGGGGGCGAGCAGTACTTC. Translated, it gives CASSEAGGEQYF.

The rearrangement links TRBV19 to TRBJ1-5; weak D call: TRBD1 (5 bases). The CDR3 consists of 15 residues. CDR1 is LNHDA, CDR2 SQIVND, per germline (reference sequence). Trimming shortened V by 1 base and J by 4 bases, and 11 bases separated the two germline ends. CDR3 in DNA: TGTGCCAGTAGTATAGTCGCGCAGGGAAATCAGCCCCAGCATTTT. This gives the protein CASSIVAQGNQPQHF.

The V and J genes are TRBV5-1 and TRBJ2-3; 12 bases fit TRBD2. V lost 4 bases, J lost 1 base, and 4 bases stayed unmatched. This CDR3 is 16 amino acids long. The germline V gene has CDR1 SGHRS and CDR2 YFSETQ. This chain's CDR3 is CASSLRLAGGTDTQYF. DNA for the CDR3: TGCGCCAGCAGCCTCCGACTAGCGGGGGGCACAGATACGCAGTATTTT.

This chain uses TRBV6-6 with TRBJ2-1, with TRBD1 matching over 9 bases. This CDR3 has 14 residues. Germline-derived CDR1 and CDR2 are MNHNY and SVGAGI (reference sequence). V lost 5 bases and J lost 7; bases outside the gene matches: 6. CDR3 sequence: CASSMGTGTNEQFF. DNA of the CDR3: TGTGCCAGCAGTATGGGGACAGGGACGAATGAGCAGTTCTTC.

CDR3 DNA: TGTGCCAGCAGTTGGACAGCCGGTGTACAAGAGACCCAGTACTTC. Translating it yields CASSWTAGVQETQYF. This sequence joins TRBV5-5 and TRBJ2-5, with D possibly TRBD1 on 6 matching bases. The CDR3 is made up of 15 amino acids. Germline loops: CDR1 SGHKS, CDR2 YYEKEE (reference sequence). V lost 5 bases to trimming and J lost 2 bases, with 16 bases between them.

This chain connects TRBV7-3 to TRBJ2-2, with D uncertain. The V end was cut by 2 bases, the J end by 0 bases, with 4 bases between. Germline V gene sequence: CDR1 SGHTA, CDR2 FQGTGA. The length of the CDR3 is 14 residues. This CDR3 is CASSLLANTGELFF. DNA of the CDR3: TGTGCCAGCAGCTTATTAGCGAACACCGGGGAGCTGTTTTTT. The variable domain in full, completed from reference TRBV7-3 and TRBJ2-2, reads GAGVSQTPSNKVTEKGKYVELRCDPISGHTALYWYRQSLGQGPEFLIYFQGTGAADDSGLPNDRFFAVRPEGSVSTLKIQRTERGDSAVYLCASSLLANTGELFFGEGSRLTVL.

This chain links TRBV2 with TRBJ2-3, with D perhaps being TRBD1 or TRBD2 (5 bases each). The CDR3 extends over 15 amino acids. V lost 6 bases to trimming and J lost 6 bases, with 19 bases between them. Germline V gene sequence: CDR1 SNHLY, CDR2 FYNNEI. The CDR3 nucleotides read TGTGCCAGCAGACTCCGGGACGGTCAGTCGGATACGCAGTATTTT. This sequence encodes CASRLRDGQSDTQYF. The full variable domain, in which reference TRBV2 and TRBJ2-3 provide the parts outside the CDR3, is EPEVTQTPSHQVTQMGQEVILRCVPISNHLYFYWYRQILGQKVEFLVSFYNNEISEKSEIFDDQFSVERPDGSNFTLKIRSTKLEDSAMYFCASRLRDGQSDTQYFGPGTRLTVL.

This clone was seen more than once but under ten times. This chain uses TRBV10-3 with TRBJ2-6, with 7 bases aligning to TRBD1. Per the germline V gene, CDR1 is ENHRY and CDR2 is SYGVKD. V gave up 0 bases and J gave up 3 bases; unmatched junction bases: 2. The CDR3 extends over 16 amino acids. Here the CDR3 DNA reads TGTGCCATCAGTGAGTCAGACAGGGTTGGGGCCAACGTCCTGACTTTC. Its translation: CAISESDRVGANVLTF.

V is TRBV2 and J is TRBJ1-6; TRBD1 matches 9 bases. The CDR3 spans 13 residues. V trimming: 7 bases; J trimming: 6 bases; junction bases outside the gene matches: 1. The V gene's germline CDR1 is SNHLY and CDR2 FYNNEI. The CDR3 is CASTGQGNSPLHF. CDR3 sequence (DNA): TGTGCCAGCACGGGACAGGGTAATTCACCCCTCCACTTT.

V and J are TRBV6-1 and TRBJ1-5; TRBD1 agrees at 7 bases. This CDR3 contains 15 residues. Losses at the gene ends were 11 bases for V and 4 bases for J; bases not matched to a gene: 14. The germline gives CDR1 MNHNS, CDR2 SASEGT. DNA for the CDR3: TGTGCCGCCAGGGCTGTTGGCAGGGGGAATCAGCCCCAGCATTTT. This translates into CAARAVGRGNQPQHF.

The CDR3 coding sequence is TGTGCCAGTACCCTGGGAACAGGGGGCTCCTACGAGCAGTACTTC. This gives the protein CASTLGTGGSYEQYF. This chain uses TRBV19 with TRBJ2-7; 8 positions match TRBD1. The germline V gene encodes CDR1 LNHDA and CDR2 SQIVND (reference sequence). J gave up 0 bases and V 7 bases, and 8 bases lay outside the gene matches. The CDR3 length is 15 residues.

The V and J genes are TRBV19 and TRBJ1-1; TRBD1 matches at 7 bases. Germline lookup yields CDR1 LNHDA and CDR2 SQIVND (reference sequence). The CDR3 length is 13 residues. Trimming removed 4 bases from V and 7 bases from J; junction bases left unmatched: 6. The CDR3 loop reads CASSKDRVVEAFF. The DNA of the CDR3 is TGTGCCAGTAGTAAAGACAGGGTGGTTGAAGCTTTCTTT.